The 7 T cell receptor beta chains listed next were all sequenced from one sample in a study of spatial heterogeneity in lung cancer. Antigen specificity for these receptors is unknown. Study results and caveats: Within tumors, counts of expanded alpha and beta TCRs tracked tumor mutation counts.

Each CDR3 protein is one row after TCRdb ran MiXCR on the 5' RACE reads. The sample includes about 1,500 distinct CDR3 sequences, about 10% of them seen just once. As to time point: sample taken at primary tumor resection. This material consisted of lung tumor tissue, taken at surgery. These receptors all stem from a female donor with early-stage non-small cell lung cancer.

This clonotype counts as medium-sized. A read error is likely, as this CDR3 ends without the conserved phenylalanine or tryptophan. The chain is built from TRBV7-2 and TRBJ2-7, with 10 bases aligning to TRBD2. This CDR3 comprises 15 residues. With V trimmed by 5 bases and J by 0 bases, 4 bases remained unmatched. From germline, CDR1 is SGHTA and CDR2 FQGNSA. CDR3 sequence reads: CASSKSSGGSYEQYS. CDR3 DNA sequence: TGTGCCAGCAGCAAATCTAGCGGGGGCTCCTACGAGCAGTACTCC.

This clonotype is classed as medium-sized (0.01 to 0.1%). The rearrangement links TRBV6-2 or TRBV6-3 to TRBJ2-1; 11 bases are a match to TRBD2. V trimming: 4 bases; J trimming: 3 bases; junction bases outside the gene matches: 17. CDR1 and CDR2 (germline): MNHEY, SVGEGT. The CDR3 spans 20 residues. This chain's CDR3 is CASSSGFRPGLAVIYNEQFF. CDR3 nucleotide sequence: TGTGCCAGCAGTTCAGGATTCAGGCCGGGACTAGCGGTTATCTACAATGAGCAGTTCTTC.

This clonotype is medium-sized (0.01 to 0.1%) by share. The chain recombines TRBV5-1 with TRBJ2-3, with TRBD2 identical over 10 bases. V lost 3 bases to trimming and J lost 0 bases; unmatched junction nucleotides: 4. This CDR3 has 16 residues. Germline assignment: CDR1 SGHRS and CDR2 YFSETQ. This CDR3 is CASSSSTSGSTDTQYF. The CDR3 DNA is TGCGCCAGCAGCTCCTCGACTAGCGGGAGCACAGATACGCAGTATTTT. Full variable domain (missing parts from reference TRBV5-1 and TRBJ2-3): KAGVTQTPRYLIKTRGQQVTLSCSPISGHRSVSWYQQTPGQGLQFLFEYFSETQRNKGNFPGRFSGRQFSNSRSEMNVSTLELGDSALYLCASSSSTSGSTDTQYFGPGTRLTVL.

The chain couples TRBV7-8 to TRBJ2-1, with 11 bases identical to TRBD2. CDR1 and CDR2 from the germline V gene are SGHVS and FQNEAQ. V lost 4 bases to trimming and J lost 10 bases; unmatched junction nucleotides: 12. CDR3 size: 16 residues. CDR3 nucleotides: TGTGCCAGCAGCTCTCGGGGACTAGCGGCAGGGAAGGAGCAGTTCTTC. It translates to CASSSRGLAAGKEQFF.

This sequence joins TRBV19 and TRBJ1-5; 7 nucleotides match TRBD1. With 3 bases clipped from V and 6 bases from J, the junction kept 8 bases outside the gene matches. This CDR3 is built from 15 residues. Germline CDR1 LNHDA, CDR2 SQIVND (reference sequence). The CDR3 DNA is TGTGCCAGTAGTATGCGTCAGGGGGGCGGTCAGCCCCAGCATTTT. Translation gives CASSMRQGGGQPQHF. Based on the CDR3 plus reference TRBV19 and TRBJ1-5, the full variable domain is DGGITQSPKYLFRKEGQNVTLSCEQNLNHDAMYWYRQDPGQGLRLIYYSQIVNDFQKGDIAEGYSVSREKKESFPLTVTSAQKNPTAFYLCASSMRQGGGQPQHFGDGTRLSIL.

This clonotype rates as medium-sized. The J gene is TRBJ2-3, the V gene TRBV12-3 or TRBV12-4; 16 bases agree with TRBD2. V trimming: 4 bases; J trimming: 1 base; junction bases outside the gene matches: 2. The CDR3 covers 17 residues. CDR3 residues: CASSSGTSGRGTDTQYF. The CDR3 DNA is TGTGCCAGCAGTTCCGGGACTAGCGGGAGGGGCACAGATACGCAGTATTTT.

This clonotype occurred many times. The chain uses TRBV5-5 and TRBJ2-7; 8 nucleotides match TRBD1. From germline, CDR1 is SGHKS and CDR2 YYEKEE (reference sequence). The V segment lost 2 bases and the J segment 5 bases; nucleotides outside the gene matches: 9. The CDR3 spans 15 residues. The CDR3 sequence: CASSLSPGGLHEQYF. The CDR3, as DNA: TGTGCCAGCAGCTTATCGCCAGGGGGCCTACACGAGCAGTACTTC.